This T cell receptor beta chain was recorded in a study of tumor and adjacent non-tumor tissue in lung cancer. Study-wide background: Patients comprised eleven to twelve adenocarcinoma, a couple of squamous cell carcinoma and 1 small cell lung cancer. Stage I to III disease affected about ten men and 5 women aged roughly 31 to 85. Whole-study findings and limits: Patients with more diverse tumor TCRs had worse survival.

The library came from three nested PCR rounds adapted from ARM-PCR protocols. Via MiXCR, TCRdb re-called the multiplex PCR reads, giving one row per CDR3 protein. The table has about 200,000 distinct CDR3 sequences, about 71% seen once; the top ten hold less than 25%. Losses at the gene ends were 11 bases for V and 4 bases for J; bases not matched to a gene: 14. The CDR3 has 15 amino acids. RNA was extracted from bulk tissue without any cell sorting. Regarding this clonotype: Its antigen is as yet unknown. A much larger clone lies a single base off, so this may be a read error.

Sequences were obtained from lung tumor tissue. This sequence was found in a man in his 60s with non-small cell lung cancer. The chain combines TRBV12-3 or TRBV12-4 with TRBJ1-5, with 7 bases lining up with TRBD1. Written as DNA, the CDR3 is TGTGCCTGCCGAAAGGGGGCTACTTCGAATCAGCCCCAGCATTTT. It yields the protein CACRKGATSNQPQHF.